The clone carrying this T cell receptor (beta chain) was detected only a few times. Its antigen is still unknown. The sample belongs to a study of T cells in Graves' hyperthyroidism and ophthalmopathy. Study results and caveats: Most expanded thyroid clonotypes above 0.001 recurred in blood.

The CDR3 runs 14 residues. CDR1 SGHRS and CDR2 YFSETQ come from the germline V gene. V lost 4 bases, J lost 7 bases, and 16 bases lay in between. Stable disease denoted Graves' hyperthyroidism without ophthalmopathy progression within 18 months. Exclusion of patients followed from uncontrolled infection, other autoimmune disease, pregnancy or lactation. TCR beta CDR3 sequences were amplified from RNA transcripts. Researchers ran a first-round RT-PCR on the TCR CDR3 using the HTBI primer set. Each CDR3 protein gets one entry after TCRdb re-called the multiplex PCR reads with MiXCR. The table shows roughly 720,000 distinct CDR3 sequences, with about 18% occurring only once.

The sample consisted of blood. The chain links TRBV5-1 to TRBJ2-3; either TRBD1 or TRBD2 may supply D (5 bases each). This clonotype was obtained from a man over 45 with Graves' hyperthyroidism. CDR3 sequence reads: CASSKRGGSYTQYF. DNA for the CDR3: TGCGCCAGCAGCAAACGTGGGGGAAGCTATACGCAGTATTTT. The full variable domain, rest sourced from reference TRBV5-1 and TRBJ2-3, is KAGVTQTPRYLIKTRGQQVTLSCSPISGHRSVSWYQQTPGQGLQFLFEYFSETQRNKGNFPGRFSGRQFSNSRSEMNVSTLELGDSALYLCASSKRGGSYTQYFGPGTRLTVL.